These 27 T cell receptor beta chains originate from one sample sequenced in a study of T-cell memory formation after mild COVID-19. TCRdb reprocessed the 5' RACE reads with MiXCR, giving one entry per CDR3 protein. The table has around 150,000 distinct CDR3 sequences, roughly 30% seen once. Sequencing was carried out using PBMCs or a T cell subset sorted from them (not recorded which). Source of these receptors: an adult woman who had mild COVID-19 (a few samples of this study predate the infection). Cell type and time point are not known.

V and J are TRBV7-9 and TRBJ2-2; D is possibly TRBD1 (6 bases). Per germline, CDR1 SEHNR and CDR2 FQNEAQ (reference sequence). V lost 5 bases and J lost 2, with 15 bases in between. The CDR3 consists of 16 residues. CDR3 nucleotide sequence: TGTGCCAGCAGCCTAATGACAGGCGAAAACACCGGGGAGCTGTTTTTT. As protein: CASSLMTGENTGELFF.

This clonotype has more than one count but fewer than ten. The chain is built from TRBV4-1 and TRBJ2-5; either TRBD1 or TRBD2 may fit D (5 bases each). The CDR3 loop spans 15 amino acids. Trimming shortened V by 4 bases and J by 5 bases, and 17 bases separated the two germline ends. The germline V gene has CDR1 MGHRA and CDR2 YSYEKL. CDR3 nucleotide sequence: TGCGCCAGCAGCCCAGTCCCGGGACCAGGGGAGACCCAGTACTTC. This gives the protein CASSPVPGPGETQYF.

As for this clonotype: One junction end disagrees with the germline gene, perhaps due to a read error. The chain is built from TRBV6-5 and TRBJ2-7; D gene uncertain. Germline CDR1 MNHEY, CDR2 SVGAGI. The CDR3 length is 13 residues. In DNA, the CDR3 is TGTGCCAGCAGTTACTCCGGCGGTTCCGGTGACACCTTC. Its translation is CASSYSGGSGDTF.

This clonotype has a single count. CDR3 in DNA: TGTGCCAGCAGTTTAAGGCTCAGGAAATACGAGCAGTACTTC. Its translation is CASSLRLRKYEQYF. The chain links TRBV27 to TRBJ2-7; no firm D call. Between the trimmed V and J ends, which lost 2 bases and 4 bases, there was a span of 12 bases. The germline V gene has CDR1 MNHEY and CDR2 SMNVEV (reference sequence). The CDR3 runs 14 residues.

The genes are TRBV7-9 and TRBJ1-2; no reliable D call. This CDR3 comprises 10 residues. Looked up from germline, CDR1 is SEHNR and CDR2 is FQNEAQ (reference sequence). Trimming pared 3 bases from V and 9 bases from J, leaving 5 bases between. The CDR3: CASSLVSYTF. CDR3 sequence (DNA): TGTGCCAGCAGCTTGGTGAGCTACACCTTC.

CDR3 amino acids: CASSARQGLYEQYF. CDR3 sequence (DNA): TGTGCCAGTAGTGCTCGACAGGGGCTATACGAGCAGTACTTC. This chain links TRBV19 with TRBJ2-7; 8 nucleotides match TRBD1. The junction had 7 bases not matched to a gene; V was cut back by 5 bases and J by 4 bases. The germline V gene has CDR1 LNHDA and CDR2 SQIVND (reference sequence). CDR3 length: 14 amino acids.

CDR3 region: CASSLGNTLLEEQYF. CDR3 DNA sequence: TGCGCCAGCAGCTTGGGGAACACGCTGCTTGAGGAGCAGTACTTC. The chain combines TRBV5-1 with TRBJ2-7; D not resolved. V was clipped by 0 bases and J by 7 bases, with 17 bases between them. This CDR3 comprises 15 residues. The germline CDR1 and CDR2 sequences are SGHRS and YFSETQ.

V gene TRBV5-1 combines with J gene TRBJ2-3; D possibly corresponds to TRBD1 (5 bases). The germline gives CDR1 SGHRS, CDR2 YFSETQ. Trimming stripped 0 bases from V and 6 bases from J, with 11 bases between. There are 14 residues in the CDR3. The CDR3 sequence is CASSLAGSLDTQYF. The CDR3 coding sequence is TGCGCCAGCAGCTTGGCAGGGTCCCTTGATACGCAGTATTTT.

The genes are TRBV7-9 and TRBJ2-7, with a weak D call TRBD2 (6 bases). The CDR3 has 16 amino acids. V was shortened by 5 bases and J by 0 bases, with 17 bases between the two germline ends. Germline assignment: CDR1 SEHNR and CDR2 FQNEAQ (reference sequence). This CDR3 reads CASSLLGAGSSYEQYF. The CDR3 DNA reads TGTGCCAGCAGCCTCTTAGGCGCGGGAAGCTCCTACGAGCAGTACTTC.

This chain links TRBV9 with TRBJ2-5; possibly TRBD2 for D (5 bases). The germline V and J ends were trimmed by 0 bases and 3 bases, with 12 bases remaining between them. The germline gives CDR1 SGDLS, CDR2 YYNGEE. There are 15 residues in the CDR3. The CDR3 region is CASSVAPGLKETQYF. CDR3 sequence (DNA): TGTGCCAGCAGCGTAGCTCCGGGATTAAAAGAGACCCAGTACTTC.

This clonotype was seen more than once but under ten times. CDR3 bases: TGCGCCAGCAGCCCCCCATGGGACAGGGGCCGGGATGGCAATCAGCCCCAGCATTTT. It translates to CASSPPWDRGRDGNQPQHF. The chain is built from TRBV4-1 and TRBJ1-5; TRBD1 aligns across 10 bases. CDR1 MGHRA and CDR2 YSYEKL come from the germline V gene. V dropped 4 bases and J dropped 2; count of bases not matched to a gene: 14. The CDR3 is 19 residues long.

This clonotype has more than one count but fewer than ten. This chain joins TRBV20-1 and TRBJ2-7; 10 bases line up with TRBD2. The V gene end was trimmed by 5 bases and the J gene end by 6 bases; junction bases not matched to a gene: 16. The CDR3 sequence is 16 residues long. From germline, CDR1 is DFQATT and CDR2 SNEGSKA (reference sequence). The CDR3 reads CSAGMGMERGGREQYF. The CDR3 DNA reads TGCAGTGCTGGCATGGGAATGGAGCGGGGGGGCCGCGAGCAGTACTTC.

This clonotype was picked up a small number of times. The chain is built from TRBV7-2 and TRBJ2-5; 9 bases are shared with TRBD2. The CDR3 contains 15 residues. Losses at the gene ends were 1 base for V and 1 base for J; bases not matched to a gene: 1. The germline V gene encodes CDR1 SGHTA and CDR2 FQGNSA. The CDR3 bases are TGTGCCAGCAGCTTAGGCGGGAGGGCCCAAGAGACCCAGTACTTC. Amino acids: CASSLGGRAQETQYF.

This clonotype came up a few times. This chain links TRBV5-5 with TRBJ1-2, with 10 nucleotides matching TRBD1. Germline CDR1 is SGHKS and CDR2 is YYEKEE (reference sequence). The ends lost 2 bases at V and 6 bases at J; junction bases unmatched: 7. The CDR3 contains 15 residues. Here the CDR3 reads CASSLGQGEIDGYTF. As DNA, the CDR3 is TGTGCCAGCAGCTTAGGACAGGGGGAAATCGATGGCTACACCTTC.

This clonotype was seen a handful of times. CDR3: CASFSGTSGYNEQFF. CDR3 bases: TGTGCCAGCTTCTCCGGGACTAGCGGCTACAATGAGCAGTTCTTC. The chain links TRBV18 to TRBJ2-1; 11 bases line up with TRBD2. The CDR3 totals 15 residues. V lost 7 bases to trimming and J lost 3 bases; unmatched junction nucleotides: 5. The germline V gene has CDR1 KGHSH and CDR2 LQKENI.

The CDR3 sequence: CASSVRGPLNTEAFF. CDR3 DNA: TGTGCCAGCAGTGTGAGGGGACCACTGAACACTGAAGCTTTCTTT. The J gene is TRBJ1-1, the V gene TRBV2; D is possibly TRBD1 (5 bases). Germline V gene sequence: CDR1 SNHLY, CDR2 FYNNEI. V was cut by 4 bases and J by 0 bases, with 12 bases left in between. This CDR3 is built from 15 residues.

This clonotype was picked up a small number of times. The J gene is TRBJ2-6, the V gene TRBV6-2 or TRBV6-3; D gene unclear. Germline V CDR1 and CDR2: MNHEY, SVGEGT. This CDR3 region has 15 residues. Trimming stripped 6 bases from V and 0 bases from J, with 9 bases between. The CDR3 nucleotides read TGTGCCAGCAGCCTCGACATCTCTGGGGCCAACGTCCTGACTTTC. Protein product: CASSLDISGANVLTF.

There are a few counts of this clonotype. The chain uses TRBV11-2 and TRBJ2-5; perhaps D is TRBD1 or TRBD2 (5 bases each). Trimming removed 3 bases from V and 2 bases from J, with 13 bases in between. Looked up from germline, CDR1 is SGHAT and CDR2 is FQNNGV. The CDR3 totals 15 residues. The CDR3 coding sequence is TGTGCCAGCAGCTTTGGGGGTATGGGACAAGAGACCCAGTACTTC. Its translation is CASSFGGMGQETQYF.

Here the CDR3 DNA reads TGTGCCAGCAGAAGCTACTCCTACGAGCAGTACTTC. It encodes CASRSYSYEQYF. The chain carries TRBV7-2 and TRBJ2-7; D is unresolved. The CDR3 extends over 12 amino acids. The V and J ends lost 6 bases and 0 bases respectively, with 6 bases between them. Germline CDR1 is SGHTA and CDR2 is FQGNSA.

The chain couples TRBV7-3 to TRBJ1-1, with D hard to call. Germline loops: CDR1 SGHTA, CDR2 FQGTGA. The CDR3 covers 14 residues. V was trimmed by 5 bases and J by 4 bases, leaving 14 bases between them. CDR3 loop: CASSPIRRPTEAFF. CDR3 DNA sequence: TGTGCCAGCAGCCCGATCAGGAGGCCCACTGAAGCTTTCTTT.

To note about this clonotype: One junction end disagrees with the germline gene, perhaps due to a read error. The J gene is TRBJ2-7, the V gene TRBV7-7; 9 bases match TRBD1. CDR1 and CDR2 from the germline V gene are SSHAT and FNYEAQ (reference sequence). The CDR3 runs to 13 residues. The CDR3 is CASSSDRGYEQYF. The CDR3 DNA reads as TGTGCTAGCAGCTCCGACAGGGGGTACGAGCAGTACTTC.

This chain connects TRBV6-5 to TRBJ2-5, with a possible D match to TRBD2 (5 bases). Deletions cut 2 bases from V and 5 bases from J, with 12 bases between. Germline V gene data show CDR1 as MNHEY and CDR2 as SVGAGI. This CDR3 comprises 14 residues. This CDR3 reads CASSYGSGVETQYF. The CDR3 coding sequence is TGTGCCAGCAGTTACGGGAGTGGTGTGGAGACCCAGTACTTC.

The V call is TRBV7-3, the J call TRBJ2-3; 11 nucleotides line up with TRBD1. V trimming: 5 bases; J trimming: 6 bases; junction bases outside the gene matches: 7. This CDR3 is 15 amino acids long. Germline CDR1 reads SGHTA; CDR2 reads FQGTGA. CDR3 nucleotide sequence: TGTGCCAGCAGCCCCGGACAGGGGGCAGGGGATACGCAGTATTTT. Protein sequence: CASSPGQGAGDTQYF.

This clonotype was detected only once. The V and J genes are TRBV28 and TRBJ2-7, with D tentatively TRBD1 (6 bases). Germline CDR1 reads MDHEN; CDR2 reads SYDVKM. Trimming shortened V by 6 bases and J by 4 bases, and 16 bases separated the two germline ends. The CDR3 totals 14 residues. CDR3 loop: CASSSALTGYEQYF. CDR3 nucleotide sequence: TGTGCCAGCAGCTCCGCCTTGACAGGATACGAGCAGTACTTC. The full variable domain, in which reference TRBV28 and TRBJ2-7 provide the parts outside the CDR3, is DVKVTQSSRYLVKRTGEKVFLECVQDMDHENMFWYRQDPGLGLRLIYFSYDVKMKEKGDIPEGYSVSREKKERFSLILESASTNQTSMYLCASSSALTGYEQYFGPGTRLTVT.

V is TRBV7-2 and J is TRBJ2-5, with D possibly TRBD2 on 6 matching bases. The CDR3 is 13 amino acids. V was cut by 3 bases and J by 7 bases, with 12 bases left in between. CDR1 is SGHTA and CDR2 is FQGNSA in the germline V gene. Written as DNA, the CDR3 is TGTGCCAGCAGCTTTGGGCCCGGGGGGACCCAGTACTTC. Translation: CASSFGPGGTQYF.

The chain couples TRBV2 to TRBJ2-7; no reliable D call. The CDR3 sequence is 15 residues long. Germline lookup yields CDR1 SNHLY and CDR2 FYNNEI. V shed 3 bases and J shed 1 base, with 13 bases lying between them. CDR3 residues: CASSDRYVRSYEQYF. The CDR3 coding sequence is TGTGCCAGCAGTGATAGGTACGTCAGGTCCTACGAGCAGTACTTC.

This chain joins TRBV4-1 and TRBJ2-7, with D tentatively TRBD2 (6 bases). V lost 0 bases, J lost 2 bases, and 8 bases lay in between. CDR1 is MGHRA, CDR2 YSYEKL, per germline. The CDR3 spans 14 residues. DNA of the CDR3: TGCGCCAGCAGCCAAGAGGACTATGCCTACGAGCAGTACTTC. As protein: CASSQEDYAYEQYF.